The next 25 T cell receptor beta chains were all read from a single sample in a study of T cell repertoires in cytomegalovirus infection. The antigens for these receptors are not known. TCRdb analysed the reads with MiXCR anew, one entry per CDR3 protein. The sample shows a few hundred thousand distinct CDR3 sequences, roughly 42% of them seen only once. The sample in question was cultured PBMCs, obtained from culture after CMV antigen stimulation. These receptors were collected from a human donor in good health (CMV status not recorded). Some clones in this sample may be carry-over from other donors' samples.

DNA for the CDR3: TGTGCCAGCAGCGTAGAAGCCCTTGGGCCCCAGCATTTT. It specifies CASSVEALGPQHF. The chain carries TRBV9 and TRBJ1-5; no reliable D call. The V gene lost 0 bases and the J gene lost 9 bases, with 10 bases spanning the gap. Germline lookup yields CDR1 SGDLS and CDR2 YYNGEE. This CDR3 contains 13 residues.

The chain is built from TRBV19 and TRBJ2-5; 8 bases are a match to TRBD1. The junction had 5 bases not matched to a gene; V was cut back by 3 bases and J by 2 bases. Germline V gives CDR1 LNHDA, CDR2 SQIVND (reference sequence). This CDR3 is built from 15 residues. The CDR3 DNA follows: TGTGCCAGTAGTATTACTCGGACAGGGCAAGAGACCCAGTACTTC. The encoded protein is CASSITRTGQETQYF.

The V call is TRBV6-8, the J call TRBJ2-1; 7 nucleotides line up with TRBD2. Germline CDR1 MNHGY, CDR2 SAAAGT. J lost 7 bases, V lost 2 bases, and 2 bases had no gene match. The CDR3 length is 13 residues. The CDR3 DNA sequence: TGTGCCAGCAGTTACCTGGGGGGGAATGAGCAGTTCTTC. This gives the protein CASSYLGGNEQFF.

This clonotype has a count of ten or more. The chain uses TRBV19 and TRBJ2-1; the D is unclear. The germline V gene encodes CDR1 LNHDA and CDR2 SQIVND (reference sequence). Trimming removed 4 bases at V and 10 bases at J, with 14 bases between. This CDR3 has 13 residues. CDR3: CASSTRSAEEQFF. The CDR3 coding sequence is TGTGCCAGTAGTACTAGGAGTGCGGAGGAGCAGTTCTTC.

This chain uses TRBV7-8 with TRBJ2-7; TRBD1 matches at 8 bases. The CDR3 contains 15 residues. J lost 3 bases, V lost 3 bases, and 7 bases had no gene match. Germline lookup yields CDR1 SGHVS and CDR2 FQNEAQ. The CDR3 spells CASSFYRGFNYEQYF. In DNA form, the CDR3 reads TGTGCCAGCAGCTTTTACAGGGGGTTTAACTACGAGCAGTACTTC.

The chain links TRBV6-2 or TRBV6-3 to TRBJ1-5; TRBD1 agrees at 7 bases. The germline V gene encodes CDR1 MNHEY and CDR2 SVGEGT. J gave up 5 bases and V 6 bases, and 16 bases lay outside the gene matches. The CDR3 runs to 17 residues. In DNA form, the CDR3 reads TGTGCCAGCAGCTCGCCGCGAACAGGGGCCCCCCATCAGCCCCAGCATTTT. Its protein product is CASSSPRTGAPHQPQHF.

The chain links TRBV6-1 to TRBJ2-5; 11 bases line up with TRBD2. Germline trimming cut 3 bases from V and 3 bases from J; bases unmatched to any gene: 0. From germline, CDR1 is MNHNS and CDR2 SASEGT. The CDR3 totals 14 residues. The CDR3 reads CASSEGLAEETQYF. CDR3 coding DNA: TGTGCCAGCAGTGAGGGACTAGCGGAAGAGACCCAGTACTTC.

The gene calls are TRBV7-6 and TRBJ2-5; D might be TRBD1 (5 bases). From germline, CDR1 is SGHVS and CDR2 FNYEAQ. CDR3 length: 15 amino acids. Trimming pared 2 bases from V and 5 bases from J, leaving 15 bases between. The CDR3, as DNA: TGTGCCAGCAGCTTATGGACATCACAATTGGAGACCCAGTACTTC. Amino acids: CASSLWTSQLETQYF.

The chain uses TRBV12-3 or TRBV12-4 and TRBJ2-3, with TRBD2 identical over 7 bases. V was pared by 4 bases and J by 2 bases, with 6 bases of the junction left unmatched. The CDR3 is made up of 15 amino acids. The CDR3 nucleotides are TGTGCCAGCAGTTCCGCGGGGGAGCACACAGATACGCAGTATTTT. It specifies CASSSAGEHTDTQYF.

The J gene is TRBJ2-5, the V gene TRBV28; 10 bases are a match to TRBD1. CDR1 is MDHEN, CDR2 SYDVKM, per germline. J gave up 4 bases and V 6 bases, and 11 bases lay outside the gene matches. CDR3 length: 16 amino acids. In DNA, the CDR3 is TGTGCCAGCAGCCTAACCGGGACAGGGGTAACAGAGACCCAGTACTTC. It encodes CASSLTGTGVTETQYF.

The chain joins TRBV7-2 to TRBJ2-7; D remains ambiguous. Germline-derived CDR1 and CDR2 are SGHTA and FQGNSA. Trimming cost V 2 bases and J 1 base, with 12 bases left between them. This CDR3 spans 15 amino acids. The CDR3 DNA follows: TGTGCCAGCAGCTTAAGACCGTCCCGGTCCTACGAGCAGTACTTC. This encodes CASSLRPSRSYEQYF.

This clonotype occurred once. The chain employs TRBV2 and TRBJ1-5; D not certain. The CDR3 totals 12 residues. V was clipped by 3 bases and J by 15 bases, with 15 bases between them. The germline V gene has CDR1 SNHLY and CDR2 FYNNEI. The CDR3 sequence: CASSDVGPTLHF. The CDR3 nucleotides are TGTGCCAGCAGTGACGTAGGCCCAACCCTGCATTTT.

The chain employs TRBV7-6 and TRBJ1-1; tentative D call: TRBD1 (5 bases). Trimming cost V 3 bases and J 1 base, with 12 bases left between them. CDR3 length: 15 residues. CDR1 and CDR2 from the germline V gene are SGHVS and FNYEAQ. CDR3 sequence reads: CASSFQTARNTEAFF. The CDR3, as DNA: TGTGCCAGCAGCTTCCAGACAGCAAGGAACACTGAAGCTTTCTTT.

This clonotype was recorded at least ten times. V usage is TRBV11-2 and J usage is TRBJ1-4, with D uncertain. From germline, CDR1 is SGHAT and CDR2 FQNNGV. This CDR3 has 15 residues. V was pared by 3 bases and J by 2 bases, with 10 bases between. The CDR3 protein is CASSFGSTTNEKLFF. The CDR3 coding sequence is TGTGCCAGCAGCTTCGGATCCACCACTAATGAAAAACTGTTTTTT. Full variable domain (missing parts from reference TRBV11-2 and TRBJ1-4): EAGVAQSPRYKIIEKRQSVAFWCNPISGHATLYWYQQILGQGPKLLIQFQNNGVVDDSQLPKDRFSAERLKGVDSTLKIQPAKLEDSAVYLCASSFGSTTNEKLFFGSGTQLSVL.

This clonotype was seen a handful of times. The chain is built from TRBV6-6 and TRBJ2-7; TRBD1 matches at 7 bases. Trimming took 5 bases from V and 6 from J; bases not matched to a gene: 4. The CDR3 covers 12 residues. CDR1 is MNHNY, CDR2 SVGAGI, per germline (reference sequence). This chain's CDR3 is CASSAGGGEQYF. For the CDR3, the DNA is TGTGCCAGCAGTGCAGGGGGTGGCGAGCAGTACTTC.

CDR3 protein: CASSIRPGGYNEQFF. DNA of the CDR3: TGTGCCAGTAGTATTCGCCCAGGGGGATACAATGAGCAGTTCTTC. The rearrangement links TRBV19 to TRBJ2-1, with 7 positions matching TRBD1. Trimming removed 3 bases from V and 4 bases from J; junction bases left unmatched: 6. The CDR3 covers 15 residues. Germline values: CDR1 LNHDA, CDR2 SQIVND (reference sequence).

This chain joins TRBV28 and TRBJ2-7, with D unresolved. The CDR3 is 14 residues long. V lost 7 bases to trimming and J lost 5 bases, with 18 bases between them. The germline gives CDR1 MDHEN, CDR2 SYDVKM. CDR3 loop: CASTRPGQINEQYF. The CDR3 bases are TGTGCCAGCACTAGGCCCGGCCAAATCAACGAGCAGTACTTC.

V gene TRBV4-1 combines with J gene TRBJ2-1; D call uncertain. The CDR3 runs to 16 residues. The germline gives CDR1 MGHRA, CDR2 YSYEKL. V was shortened by 0 bases and J by 4 bases, with 13 bases between the two germline ends. CDR3 sequence (DNA): TGCGCCAGCAGCCAAGAGATGGCTGTCGAATACAATGAGCAGTTCTTC. Protein product: CASSQEMAVEYNEQFF.

The chain recombines TRBV7-6 with TRBJ2-7, with D possibly being TRBD1 (6 bases). Germline loops: CDR1 SGHVS, CDR2 FNYEAQ. Trimming pared 5 bases from V and 2 bases from J, leaving 13 bases between. The length of the CDR3 is 14 residues. CDR3 loop: CASSPPGAPYEQYF. In DNA, the CDR3 is TGTGCCAGCAGCCCACCAGGGGCTCCCTACGAGCAGTACTTC. Full variable domain (missing parts from reference TRBV7-6 and TRBJ2-7): GAGVSQSPRYKVTKRGQDVALRCDPISGHVSLYWYRQALGQGPEFLTYFNYEAQQDKSGLPNDRFSAERPEGSISTLTIQRTEQRDSAMYRCASSPPGAPYEQYFGPGTRLTVT.

The CDR3 loop is CASSLGPGRYEQYF. The CDR3 bases are TGTGCCAGCAGCTTAGGGCCAGGGAGGTACGAGCAGTACTTC. This rearrangement joins TRBV7-9 to TRBJ2-7; perhaps TRBD2 as D (6 bases). Germline CDR1 is SEHNR and CDR2 is FQNEAQ (reference sequence). This CDR3 is built from 14 residues. V was clipped by 1 base and J by 4 bases, with 11 bases between them.

The gene calls are TRBV4-3 and TRBJ2-1, with 8 bases aligning to TRBD1. The germline CDR1 and CDR2 sequences are LGHNA and YSLEER. The CDR3 totals 20 residues. After removal of 0 bases from V and 5 bases from J, the junction contained 18 bases not matched to a gene. The CDR3 region is CASSQDGMPGQGLLDNEQFF. The CDR3 DNA reads TGCGCCAGCAGCCAAGATGGAATGCCCGGACAGGGCCTCTTAGACAATGAGCAGTTCTTC.

The gene calls are TRBV11-1 and TRBJ2-5, with D unresolved. CDR1 is SGHAT and CDR2 is FQDESV in the germline V gene (reference sequence). This CDR3 has 15 amino acids. Trimming cost V 5 bases and J 1 base, with 14 bases left between them. The CDR3 DNA is TGTGCCAGCAGCGACAAGGTGAATAGCCAAGAGACCCAGTACTTC. Encoded protein: CASSDKVNSQETQYF. The whole variable domain, filled in from reference TRBV11-1 and TRBJ2-5, reads EAEVAQSPRYKITEKSQAVAFWCDPISGHATLYWYRQILGQGPELLVQFQDESVVDDSQLPKDRFSAERLKGVDSTLKIQPAELGDSAMYLCASSDKVNSQETQYFGPGTRLLVL.

A word on this clonotype: Relative to the germline gene, one junction end is altered; a read error may explain this. This rearrangement joins TRBV7-2 to TRBJ2-3; a weak D match, TRBD2 (6 bases). This CDR3 is built from 18 residues. Germline CDR1 SGHTA, CDR2 FQGNSA. CDR3 loop: CSSSPNPRDSGYTDTQYF. The CDR3 DNA reads TGTTCCAGCAGCCCCAACCCAAGGGATAGCGGATACACAGATACGCAGTATTTT.

This chain links TRBV12-3 or TRBV12-4 with TRBJ2-7; D possibly corresponds to TRBD2 (6 bases). The CDR3 has 14 residues. The V end lost 8 bases, the J end lost 5 bases, and 19 bases lay between the germline ends. The CDR3 DNA sequence: TGTGCCAGCGTACCGGAGGGACCCCGGGACGAGCAGTACTTC. This codes for CASVPEGPRDEQYF.

The sample holds a few counts of this clonotype. The genes are TRBV7-9 and TRBJ2-1; D unresolved. This CDR3 has 13 residues. Germline V gene sequence: CDR1 SEHNR, CDR2 FQNEAQ (reference sequence). The V end lost 3 bases, the J end lost 2 bases, and 5 bases lay between the germline ends. The CDR3 DNA is TGTGCCAGCAGCTTTGGGACCTACAATGAGCAGTTCTTC. It encodes CASSFGTYNEQFF.